This T cell receptor (beta chain) was sequenced for a study of T cell repertoires in cytomegalovirus infection. The wider study: Indications of both CMV infection and matching HLA type were provided by public TCR beta signatures.

Trimming took 6 bases from V and 1 from J, leaving 9 bases between them. Looked up from germline, CDR1 is SGHTA and CDR2 is FQGTGA. CDR3 size: 13 residues. Study-level findings and limits: Identification of carriers of CMV plus the relevant HLA was performed using cumulative public TCR beta family frequency.

Each CDR3 protein is one row after TCRdb ran MiXCR on the reads. This table has 800,000 to 950,000 distinct CDR3 sequences, approximately 30% appearing once. On this clonotype itself: Its antigen remains unknown.

The sequence was obtained from a human donor in good health (CMV status not recorded). Some clones in this sample may be carry-over from other donors' samples. Sequencing used cultured CD8+ T cells from PBMCs, obtained from culture after CMV antigen stimulation. The V and J genes are TRBV7-3 and TRBJ1-1, with no clear D. The CDR3 nucleotides are TGTGCCAGCAGGGAGGGTGGGAACACTGAAGCTTTCTTT. Its translation: CASREGGNTEAFF.